Listed below are T cell receptor beta chains from one sample, sequenced in a study of blood T cell repertoires in COVID-19. Sequencing was performed with immunoSEQ multiplex PCR; in TCRdb, only in-frame clones are kept and a portion is missing. The sample lists 350,000 to 450,000 clones, 70% to 90% occurring once. Sequencing was carried out using peripheral blood. The origin of the receptors is a middle-aged woman with COVID-19, enrolled during active disease. Each CDR3 is given with its conserved first and last residue. A D gene is named only where the DNA matches it firmly. The size of a clone is reported for some rows only, either as once, few or many, or as a class for expanded clones.

j_call: TRBJ2-3; clone_size: NA; d_call: NA; v_call: TRBV15; cdr3_aa: CATSRDSYTDTQYF; cdr3_nt: TGTGCCACCAGCAGAGATTCCTACACAGATACGCAGTATTTT
j_call: TRBJ2-7; clone_size: NA; d_call: TRBD2; v_call: TRBV5-1; cdr3_aa: CASSLTSGSASYEQYF; cdr3_nt: TGCGCCAGCAGCTTAACTAGCGGGAGTGCTTCCTACGAGCAGTACTTC
j_call: TRBJ2-1; clone_size: NA; d_call: TRBD2; v_call: TRBV7-9; cdr3_aa: CASSSGGSSSYNEQFF; cdr3_nt: TGTGCCAGCAGCTCCGGGGGGAGTAGCTCCTACAATGAGCAGTTCTTC
j_call: TRBJ2-7; clone_size: once; d_call: TRBD1; v_call: TRBV27; cdr3_aa: CASSLQGAYEQYF; cdr3_nt: TGTGCCAGCAGTTTACAGGGGGCCTACGAGCAGTACTTC
j_call: TRBJ2-2; clone_size: NA; d_call: NA; v_call: TRBV28; cdr3_aa: CASSFQAPLAAVASTGELFF; cdr3_nt: TGTGCCAGCAGTTTTCAGGCCCCCCTAGCCGCGGTAGCGAGCACCGGGGAGCTGTTTTTT
j_call: TRBJ1-1; clone_size: NA; d_call: NA; v_call: TRBV7-9; cdr3_aa: CASSSMRRETEAFF; cdr3_nt: TGTGCCAGCAGCTCCATGAGGAGGGAGACTGAAGCTTTCTTT
j_call: TRBJ2-1; clone_size: NA; d_call: NA; v_call: TRBV24-1; cdr3_aa: CATDSPGQAYNEQFF; cdr3_nt: TGTGCCACCGACTCTCCGGGACAAGCCTACAATGAGCAGTTCTTC
j_call: TRBJ2-2; clone_size: NA; d_call: TRBD2; v_call: TRBV28; cdr3_aa: CASSLLAGGNTGELFF; cdr3_nt: TGTGCCAGCAGTTTATTAGCGGGGGGGAACACCGGGGAGCTGTTTTTT
j_call: TRBJ1-5; clone_size: NA; d_call: NA; v_call: TRBV6-2/TRBV6-3; cdr3_aa: CASSGKRSDQPQHF; cdr3_nt: TGTGCCAGCAGCGGTAAACGGTCGGATCAGCCCCAGCATTTT
j_call: TRBJ2-2; clone_size: NA; d_call: TRBD2; v_call: TRBV7-7; cdr3_aa: CASGRTSGAANTGELFF; cdr3_nt: TGTGCTAGCGGACGGACTAGCGGTGCTGCGAACACCGGGGAGCTGTTTTTT
j_call: TRBJ2-1; clone_size: NA; d_call: TRBD1; v_call: TRBV15; cdr3_aa: CATSRFPSGGRIEQFF; cdr3_nt: TGTGCCACCAGCAGATTCCCGTCAGGGGGCAGGATTGAGCAGTTCTTC
j_call: TRBJ1-1; clone_size: NA; d_call: NA; v_call: TRBV10-3; cdr3_aa: CAISESADEAFF; cdr3_nt: TGTGCCATCAGTGAGTCTGCAGATGAAGCTTTCTTT
j_call: TRBJ2-3; clone_size: NA; d_call: NA; v_call: TRBV18; cdr3_aa: CASSPVRDHTQYF; cdr3_nt: TGTGCCAGCTCACCAGTCAGGGATCATACGCAGTATTTT
j_call: TRBJ2-7; clone_size: NA; d_call: NA; v_call: TRBV19; cdr3_aa: CASSITGPSYEQYF; cdr3_nt: TGTGCCAGTAGTATCACAGGACCCTCCTACGAGCAGTACTTC
j_call: TRBJ2-5; clone_size: NA; d_call: NA; v_call: TRBV2; cdr3_aa: CASSELTGRETQYF; cdr3_nt: TGTGCCAGCAGTGAATTAACAGGCCGGGAGACCCAGTACTTC
j_call: TRBJ1-1; clone_size: NA; d_call: NA; v_call: TRBV6-5; cdr3_aa: CASSYTPGVPEAFF; cdr3_nt: TGTGCCAGCAGTTACACTCCAGGGGTACCTGAAGCTTTCTTT
j_call: TRBJ2-5; clone_size: NA; d_call: TRBD2; v_call: TRBV18; cdr3_aa: CASSARLAGAEETQYF; cdr3_nt: TGTGCCAGCTCAGCGCGACTAGCGGGAGCTGAAGAGACCCAGTACTTC
j_call: TRBJ1-2; clone_size: NA; d_call: NA; v_call: TRBV7-2; cdr3_aa: CASSLASVTGYTF; cdr3_nt: TGTGCCAGCAGCTTAGCTTCGGTAACCGGCTACACCTTC
j_call: TRBJ1-1; clone_size: NA; d_call: NA; v_call: TRBV7-2; cdr3_aa: CASSSTQRENTEAFF; cdr3_nt: TGTGCCAGCAGCTCCACCCAGAGGGAGAACACTGAAGCTTTCTTT
j_call: TRBJ1-2; clone_size: NA; d_call: TRBD1; v_call: TRBV7-9; cdr3_aa: CASSPRGSVGNYGYTF; cdr3_nt: TGTGCCAGCAGCCCCAGGGGGTCAGTCGGTAACTATGGCTACACCTTC
j_call: TRBJ1-2; clone_size: NA; d_call: NA; v_call: TRBV6-5; cdr3_aa: CASSYSGRDSSYGYTF; cdr3_nt: TGTGCCAGCAGTTACTCCGGTCGGGATTCCTCCTATGGCTACACCTTC
j_call: TRBJ1-4; clone_size: NA; d_call: NA; v_call: TRBV28; cdr3_aa: CASSFQRNEKLFF; cdr3_nt: TGTGCCAGCAGTTTCCAGCGGAATGAAAAACTGTTTTTT
j_call: TRBJ2-3; clone_size: NA; d_call: NA; v_call: TRBV19; cdr3_aa: CASSMAGAYTQYF; cdr3_nt: TGTGCCAGTAGTATGGCTGGGGCATATACGCAGTATTTT
j_call: TRBJ1-2; clone_size: NA; d_call: NA; v_call: TRBV6-5; cdr3_aa: CASSFGLGGGYTF; cdr3_nt: TGTGCCAGCAGTTTTGGACTCGGTGGTGGCTACACCTTC
j_call: TRBJ2-7; clone_size: NA; d_call: NA; v_call: TRBV7-2; cdr3_aa: CASSLAGTTYEQYF; cdr3_nt: TGTGCCAGCAGCTTAGCCGGGACAACCTACGAGCAGTACTTC
j_call: TRBJ1-1; clone_size: few; d_call: NA; v_call: TRBV30; cdr3_aa: CAWSVQGSTEAFF; cdr3_nt: TGTGCCTGGAGTGTACAGGGCAGCACTGAAGCTTTCTTT
j_call: TRBJ1-6; clone_size: NA; d_call: TRBD1; v_call: TRBV6-5; cdr3_aa: CASSYSTGFSPHF; cdr3_nt: TGTGCCAGCAGTTACTCGACAGGGTTCTCACCCCACTTT
j_call: TRBJ2-3; clone_size: NA; d_call: TRBD2; v_call: TRBV7-2; cdr3_aa: CASSLQAGADTQYF; cdr3_nt: TGTGCCAGCAGCTTGCAAGCGGGGGCAGATACGCAGTATTTT
j_call: TRBJ1-4; clone_size: NA; d_call: NA; v_call: TRBV3-1/TRBV3-2; cdr3_aa: CASSPHHGENEKLFF; cdr3_nt: TGTGCCAGCAGCCCCCATCATGGGGAGAATGAAAAACTGTTTTTT
j_call: TRBJ2-7; clone_size: few; d_call: TRBD1; v_call: TRBV27; cdr3_aa: CASSPKWDRGPYEQYF; cdr3_nt: TGTGCCAGCAGTCCCAAATGGGACAGGGGACCCTACGAGCAGTACTTC
j_call: TRBJ2-1; clone_size: NA; d_call: NA; v_call: TRBV4-3; cdr3_aa: CASSQVAPKLSSYNEQFF; cdr3_nt: TGCGCCAGCAGCCAAGTCGCTCCTAAATTAAGCTCCTACAATGAGCAGTTCTTC
j_call: TRBJ2-7; clone_size: NA; d_call: NA; v_call: TRBV7-9; cdr3_aa: CASSLKWGQDLSSYEQYF; cdr3_nt: TGTGCCAGCAGCTTAAAATGGGGCCAGGACCTTAGCTCCTACGAGCAGTACTTC
j_call: TRBJ1-6; clone_size: NA; d_call: NA; v_call: TRBV5-4; cdr3_aa: CASSFGNARANSPLHF; cdr3_nt: TGTGCCAGCAGCTTCGGGAACGCGCGTGCAAATTCACCCCTCCACTTT
j_call: TRBJ1-3; clone_size: NA; d_call: NA; v_call: TRBV28; cdr3_aa: CASSLRAPGNTIYF; cdr3_nt: TGTGCCAGCAGTTTAAGAGCCCCTGGAAACACCATATATTTT
j_call: TRBJ2-1; clone_size: NA; d_call: TRBD2; v_call: TRBV9; cdr3_aa: CASSVAYSGLAGVLLFF; cdr3_nt: TGTGCCAGCAGCGTAGCTTACAGTGGACTAGCGGGAGTCCTTTTGTTCTTC
j_call: TRBJ2-1; clone_size: NA; d_call: NA; v_call: TRBV27; cdr3_aa: CASSQSSTATSYNEQFF; cdr3_nt: TGTGCCAGCAGTCAATCCTCGACTGCCACATCCTACAATGAGCAGTTCTTC
j_call: TRBJ1-5; clone_size: NA; d_call: TRBD1; v_call: TRBV10-3; cdr3_aa: CAISLTGDGAQHF; cdr3_nt: TGTGCCATCAGTCTGACAGGGGACGGGGCCCAGCATTTT
j_call: TRBJ1-1; clone_size: NA; d_call: NA; v_call: TRBV30; cdr3_aa: CALQGVNTEAFF; cdr3_nt: TGTGCCTTGCAGGGTGTCAACACTGAAGCTTTCTTT
j_call: TRBJ2-7; clone_size: NA; d_call: NA; v_call: TRBV6-2/TRBV6-3; cdr3_aa: CASSLGAYEQYF; cdr3_nt: TGTGCCAGCAGTTTAGGGGCCTACGAGCAGTACTTC
j_call: TRBJ2-4; clone_size: NA; d_call: TRBD2; v_call: TRBV28; cdr3_aa: CASSLTSGVAKNIQYF; cdr3_nt: TGTGCCAGCAGTTTAACTAGCGGGGTAGCCAAAAACATTCAGTACTTC
j_call: TRBJ1-1; clone_size: NA; d_call: NA; v_call: TRBV19; cdr3_aa: CASSIATGPNTEAFF; cdr3_nt: TGTGCCAGTAGTATAGCTACAGGGCCGAACACTGAAGCTTTCTTT
j_call: TRBJ1-3; clone_size: NA; d_call: NA; v_call: TRBV7-9; cdr3_aa: CASSLGAAGNTIYF; cdr3_nt: TGTGCCAGCAGCTTAGGGGCAGCTGGAAACACCATATATTTT
j_call: TRBJ2-1; clone_size: NA; d_call: NA; v_call: TRBV27; cdr3_aa: CASSPRHVRYNEQFF; cdr3_nt: TGTGCCAGCAGTCCACGACACGTCCGCTACAATGAGCAGTTCTTC
j_call: TRBJ1-6; clone_size: NA; d_call: NA; v_call: TRBV3-1/TRBV3-2; cdr3_aa: CASSQEVARSLLANSPLHF; cdr3_nt: TGTGCCAGCAGCCAAGAGGTCGCCCGGTCGCTTCTTGCTAATTCACCCCTCCACTTT
j_call: TRBJ1-2; clone_size: NA; d_call: NA; v_call: TRBV25-1; cdr3_aa: CASSPHRQGGGYTF; cdr3_nt: TGTGCCAGCAGTCCCCATCGTCAGGGCGGAGGCTACACCTTC
j_call: TRBJ2-7; clone_size: NA; d_call: TRBD1; v_call: TRBV28; cdr3_aa: CASSLGQGLPYEQYF; cdr3_nt: TGTGCCAGCAGTTTAGGACAGGGTCTTCCTTACGAGCAGTACTTC
j_call: TRBJ1-5; clone_size: NA; d_call: NA; v_call: TRBV15; cdr3_aa: CATSRDGGGAGRSNQPQHF; cdr3_nt: TGTGCCACCAGCAGAGATGGGGGGGGCGCGGGAAGATCCAATCAGCCCCAGCATTTT
j_call: TRBJ1-1; clone_size: NA; d_call: NA; v_call: TRBV20-1; cdr3_aa: CSASLGGLTEAFF; cdr3_nt: TGCAGTGCTAGTCTCGGAGGGCTCACTGAAGCTTTCTTT
j_call: TRBJ2-2; clone_size: NA; d_call: TRBD2; v_call: TRBV2; cdr3_aa: CASSLAGGELFF; cdr3_nt: TGTGCCAGCAGCCTAGCGGGCGGGGAGCTGTTTTTT
j_call: TRBJ2-3; clone_size: NA; d_call: TRBD2; v_call: TRBV7-2; cdr3_aa: CASSLVGTSGAFTDTQYF; cdr3_nt: TGTGCCAGCAGCTTAGTAGGGACTAGCGGGGCCTTCACAGATACGCAGTATTTT